This T cell receptor beta chain derives from a study of blood T cell repertoires in COVID-19 (dated by TCRdb to 2020 to 2022). About the investigation overall: Samples covering the acute and convalescent phases of COVID-19 were provided by collaborators in the United States, Italy and Spain. The prospective study material was composed of cDNA or gDNA derived from T cells, B-cell-depleted T cells, or PBMCs. Deeply sampled blood TCRbeta repertoires from subjects exposed to, actively infected with, or recovered from COVID-19 were included in the dataset. A freely available public database, intended as a resource for researchers studying the immune response to SARS-CoV-2, is where the repertoires were released. Samples were obtained from the ongoing ImmuneRACE study (first 160 participants) and from over a thousand subjects provided by 6 global collaborators. The sample metadata nearly always contained a de-identified subject ID, COVID-19 status, age in years and sex. Where available, HLA class I and class II types were obtained from metadata supplied by the sample provider rather than from assay-based typing.

One collaborating source in Seattle enrolled patients while the patients were actively infected and followed the patients over time throughout the course of disease. Each collaborating institution followed its own protocols to collect whole blood in K2EDTA tubes. For TCRbeta analysis, collaborators shipped samples in one of three forms: frozen whole blood, isolated PBMCs, or DNA extracted from either of those sample types. In regard to this clone: The antigen this receptor binds is unknown. It has no much larger one-base neighbor in the sample; base qualities were not kept.

TCRbeta CDR3 regions were amplified from genomic DNA by means of the immunoSEQ Assay, a bias-controlled multiplex PCR. Regarding the original processing steps: The number of nucleated cells in each sample was estimated by amplification of reference gene primers within the assay. To quantify the absolute abundance of each unique TCRbeta CDR3 rearrangement, sequence reads were collapsed and filtered. Productive Simpson clonality was computed per sample as the square root of Simpson's diversity index over productive rearrangements. TCRdb obtained this table from immuneACCESS and retained in-frame rearrangements with V and J assigned. These tables miss some clones; where compared with another copy, unresolved V genes account for less than half of the shortfall, and the remainder is unexplained. V and J calls and clone size follow that table, whereas D and trimming were derived from the DNA. The sample table holds more than 300,000 clones, of which nearly 90% were seen once. Of the sample, 1.5% to 2% is held by the ten largest clones.

General conclusions and limits of the study: Clinical and demographic metadata were provided uncurated, with the amount varying by source and participant.

The cysteine opens and the phenylalanine closes a CDR3 of 13 amino acids. Only CDR3 DNA remains: 39 bases, in frame from the first base. CDR1 and CDR2 are read off the germline V gene as MNHEY and SVGAGI. V is shortened by 7 bases, J by 0 bases, and the region joining them spans 9 bases. Sequenced input: peripheral blood. This clonotype was obtained from a woman aged 25 to 45 with COVID-19, enrolled during active disease. The sequence joins TRBV6-5 to TRBJ1-1; no D gene can be assigned with confidence. The CDR3 corresponds to CASTPNMNTEAFF. The nucleotide sequence reads as follows: TGTGCCAGCACCCCCAACATGAACACTGAAGCTTTCTTT.